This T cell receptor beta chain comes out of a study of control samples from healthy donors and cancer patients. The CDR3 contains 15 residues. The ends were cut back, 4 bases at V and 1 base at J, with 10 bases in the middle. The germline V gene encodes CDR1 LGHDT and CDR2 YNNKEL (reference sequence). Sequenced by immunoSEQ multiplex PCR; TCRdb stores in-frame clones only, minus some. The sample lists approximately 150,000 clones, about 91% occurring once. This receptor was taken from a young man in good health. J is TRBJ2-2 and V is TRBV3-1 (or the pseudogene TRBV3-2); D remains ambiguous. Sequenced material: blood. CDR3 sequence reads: CASSPSDLNTGELFF. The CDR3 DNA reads TGTGCCAGCAGCCCTTCGGACCTGAACACCGGGGAGCTGTTTTTT.